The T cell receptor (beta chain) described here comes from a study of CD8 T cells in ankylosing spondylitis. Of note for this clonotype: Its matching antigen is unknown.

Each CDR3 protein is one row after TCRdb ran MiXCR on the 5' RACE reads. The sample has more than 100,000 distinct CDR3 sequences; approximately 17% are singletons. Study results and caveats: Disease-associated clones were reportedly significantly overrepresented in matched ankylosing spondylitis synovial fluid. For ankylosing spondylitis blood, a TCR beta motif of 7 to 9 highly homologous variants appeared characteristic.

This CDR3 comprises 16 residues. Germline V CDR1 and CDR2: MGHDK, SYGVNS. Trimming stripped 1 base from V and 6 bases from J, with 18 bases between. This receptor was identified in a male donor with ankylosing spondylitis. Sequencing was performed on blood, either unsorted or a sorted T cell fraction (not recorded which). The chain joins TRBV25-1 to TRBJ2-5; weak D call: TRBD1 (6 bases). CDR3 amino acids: CASSELNREYLKTQYF. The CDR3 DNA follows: TGTGCCAGCAGTGAATTAAACAGGGAATACCTCAAGACCCAGTACTTC.